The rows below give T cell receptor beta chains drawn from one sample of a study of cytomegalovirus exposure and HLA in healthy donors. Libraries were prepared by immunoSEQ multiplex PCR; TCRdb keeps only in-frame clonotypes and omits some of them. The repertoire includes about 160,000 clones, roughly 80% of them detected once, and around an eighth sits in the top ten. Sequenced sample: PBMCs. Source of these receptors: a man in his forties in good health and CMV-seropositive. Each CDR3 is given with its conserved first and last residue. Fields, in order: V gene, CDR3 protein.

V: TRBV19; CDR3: CASRLQRNTEAFF
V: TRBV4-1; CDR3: CASSQDLGGTSLEQYF
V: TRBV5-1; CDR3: CASSLGTGTSYNEQFF
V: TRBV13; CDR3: CASSPEGQGFYNEQFF
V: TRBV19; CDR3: CASSIDGATGDYGYTF
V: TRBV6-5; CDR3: CASSYDREGDTIYF
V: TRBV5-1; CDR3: CASSLPPQAYTF
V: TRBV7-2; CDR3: CASSLGRGRVQPQHF
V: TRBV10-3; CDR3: CAISIGTGVAQYF
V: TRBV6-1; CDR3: CASSVDSDTEAFF
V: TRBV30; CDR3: CAWGRGGFRNTEAFF
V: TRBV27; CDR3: CASSSASTSFYTQYF
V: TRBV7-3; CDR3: CASSLIAQAGELFF
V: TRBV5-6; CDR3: CASSSTGTGGNEQFF
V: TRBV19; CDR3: CASSSQVNTEAFF
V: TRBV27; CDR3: CASSPYGTGYNEQFF
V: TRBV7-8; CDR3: CASSFGMGDTIYF
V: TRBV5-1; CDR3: CASSWTGANYGYTF
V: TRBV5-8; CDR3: CASSLTHRGGYTF
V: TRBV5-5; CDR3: CASSLSLPGGYTF
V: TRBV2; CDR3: CARGSGGPNTGELFF
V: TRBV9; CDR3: CASSPGGSSGNTIYF
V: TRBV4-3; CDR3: CASSVARAPGNEQFF
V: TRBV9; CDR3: CASSARLAVNTGELFF
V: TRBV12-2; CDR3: CASRSGQGRAEAFF
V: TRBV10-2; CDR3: CASWGQGARRSYNEQFF
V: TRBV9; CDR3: CASSSSDSPYEQYF
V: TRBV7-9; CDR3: CASSPSSGNYEQYF
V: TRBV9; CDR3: CASSVAFGQETQYF
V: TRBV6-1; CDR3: CASPPPLANYGYTF
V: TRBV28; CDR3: CASSLGGRPNTQYF
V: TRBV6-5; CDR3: CASSSGQGRSTEAFF
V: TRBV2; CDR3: CASSAGGSTEAFF